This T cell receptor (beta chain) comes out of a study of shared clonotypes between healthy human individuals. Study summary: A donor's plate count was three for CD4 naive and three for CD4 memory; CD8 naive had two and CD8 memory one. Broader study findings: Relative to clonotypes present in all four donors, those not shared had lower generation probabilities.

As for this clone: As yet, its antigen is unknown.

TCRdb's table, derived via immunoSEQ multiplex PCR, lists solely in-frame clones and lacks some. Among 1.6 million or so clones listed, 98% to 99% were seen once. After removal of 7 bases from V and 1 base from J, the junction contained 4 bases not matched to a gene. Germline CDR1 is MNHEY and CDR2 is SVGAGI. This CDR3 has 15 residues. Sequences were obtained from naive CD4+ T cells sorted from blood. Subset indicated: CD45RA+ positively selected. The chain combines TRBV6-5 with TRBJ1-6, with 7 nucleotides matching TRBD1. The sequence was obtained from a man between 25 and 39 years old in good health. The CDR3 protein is CASKQGSSYNSPLHF. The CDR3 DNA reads TGTGCCAGCAAACAGGGGAGTTCCTATAATTCACCCCTCCACTTT.